A single TCR beta chain is shown here with its context. Its antigen is not known. This entry comes from a study of siplizumab effects on memory and regulatory T cells. The study, taken as a whole, reports: Siplizumab caused a significant drop in alloreactive sequences traceable to unstimulated CD4+ memory cells. Memory cells seemed less diverse than naive T cells, which seemed major alloresponse contributors.

Generated by immunoSEQ multiplex PCR, the TCRdb table keeps only in-frame clones and is missing some. The sample has approximately 94,000 clones; about 94% are singletons. Germline V gene data show CDR1 as LGHNA and CDR2 as YNFKEQ. CDR3 length: 16 amino acids. J gave up 7 bases and V 0 bases, and 5 bases lay outside the gene matches. Sequencing was carried out using non-Treg CD4+ T cells sorted from blood. The chain is built from TRBV4-2 and TRBJ2-2; TRBD2 aligns across 10 bases. This receptor was obtained from a human donor in good health. CDR3 region: CASSQEGLAAGGELFF. Here the CDR3 DNA reads TGTGCCAGCAGCCAAGAAGGACTAGCGGCCGGCGGGGAGCTGTTTTTT.